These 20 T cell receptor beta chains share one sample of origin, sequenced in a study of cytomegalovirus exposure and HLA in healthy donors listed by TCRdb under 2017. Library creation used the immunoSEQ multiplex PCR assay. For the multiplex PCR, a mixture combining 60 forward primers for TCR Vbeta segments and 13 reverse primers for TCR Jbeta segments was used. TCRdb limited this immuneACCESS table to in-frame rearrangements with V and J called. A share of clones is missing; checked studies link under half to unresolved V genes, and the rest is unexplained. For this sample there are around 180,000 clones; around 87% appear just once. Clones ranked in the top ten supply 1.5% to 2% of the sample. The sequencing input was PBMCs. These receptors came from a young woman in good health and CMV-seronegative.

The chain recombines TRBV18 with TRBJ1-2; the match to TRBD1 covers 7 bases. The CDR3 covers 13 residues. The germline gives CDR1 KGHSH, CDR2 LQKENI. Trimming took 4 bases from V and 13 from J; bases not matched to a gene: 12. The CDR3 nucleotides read TGTGCCAGCTCACTCACGGGACAGCTAGAGTCCACCTTC. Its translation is CASSLTGQLESTF. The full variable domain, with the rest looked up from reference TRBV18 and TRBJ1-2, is NAGVMQNPRHLVRRRGQEARLRCSPMKGHSHVYWYRQLPEEGLKFMVYLQKENIIDESGMPKERFSAEFPKEGPSILRIQQVVRGDSAAYFCASSLTGQLESTFGSGTRLTVV.

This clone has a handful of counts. The CDR3 reads CATSRDTSYEQYF. CDR3 sequence (DNA): TGTGCCACCAGCCGGGACACCTCCTACGAGCAGTACTTC. The rearrangement joins TRBV15 to TRBJ2-7; the D gene is possibly TRBD1 (6 bases). The V end lost 5 bases, the J end lost 0 bases, and 8 bases lay between the germline ends. This CDR3 comprises 13 residues. Germline CDR1 and CDR2: LNHNV and YYDKDF (reference sequence).

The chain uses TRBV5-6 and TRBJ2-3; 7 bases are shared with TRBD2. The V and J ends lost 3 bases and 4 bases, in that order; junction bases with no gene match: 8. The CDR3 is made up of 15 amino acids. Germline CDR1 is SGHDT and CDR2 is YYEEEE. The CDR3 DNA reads TGTGCCAGCAGCTATGGGGCGGGGGTAGCAGATACGCAGTATTTT. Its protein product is CASSYGAGVADTQYF.

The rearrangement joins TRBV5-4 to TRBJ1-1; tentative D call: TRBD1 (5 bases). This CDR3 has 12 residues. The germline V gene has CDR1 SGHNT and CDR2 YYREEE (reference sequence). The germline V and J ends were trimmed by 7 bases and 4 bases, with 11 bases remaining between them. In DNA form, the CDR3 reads TGTGCCAGCCAGGGCCTGGGCACTGAAGCTTTCTTT. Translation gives CASQGLGTEAFF.

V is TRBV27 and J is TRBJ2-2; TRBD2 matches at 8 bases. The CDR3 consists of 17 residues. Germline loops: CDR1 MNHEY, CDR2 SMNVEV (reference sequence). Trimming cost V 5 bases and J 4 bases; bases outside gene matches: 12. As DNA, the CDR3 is TGTGCCAGCAGTCCTTCCTTAGCGGGATCGGTCACCGGGGAGCTGTTTTTT. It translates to CASSPSLAGSVTGELFF.

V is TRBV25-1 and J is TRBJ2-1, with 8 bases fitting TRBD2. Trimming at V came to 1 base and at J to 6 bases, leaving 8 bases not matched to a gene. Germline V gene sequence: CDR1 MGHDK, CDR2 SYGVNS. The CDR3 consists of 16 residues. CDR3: CASSELGTSGRNEQFF. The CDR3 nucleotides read TGTGCCAGCAGTGAATTGGGAACTAGCGGCCGCAATGAGCAGTTCTTC.

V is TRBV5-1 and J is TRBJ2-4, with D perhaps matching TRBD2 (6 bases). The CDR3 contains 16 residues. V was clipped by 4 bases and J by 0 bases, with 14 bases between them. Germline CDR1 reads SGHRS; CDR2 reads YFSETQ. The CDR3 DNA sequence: TGCGCCAGCAGCGGCGGGACCGCACTAGCCAAAAACATTCAGTACTTC. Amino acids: CASSGGTALAKNIQYF.

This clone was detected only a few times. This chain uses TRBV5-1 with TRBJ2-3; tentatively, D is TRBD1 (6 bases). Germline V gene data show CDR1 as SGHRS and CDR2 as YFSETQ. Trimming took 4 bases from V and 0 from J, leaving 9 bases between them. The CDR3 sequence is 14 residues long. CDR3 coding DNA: TGCGCCAGCAGCCGGGACATAAGCACAGATACGCAGTATTTT. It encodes CASSRDISTDTQYF. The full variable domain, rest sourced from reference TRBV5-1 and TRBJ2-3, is KAGVTQTPRYLIKTRGQQVTLSCSPISGHRSVSWYQQTPGQGLQFLFEYFSETQRNKGNFPGRFSGRQFSNSRSEMNVSTLELGDSALYLCASSRDISTDTQYFGPGTRLTVL.

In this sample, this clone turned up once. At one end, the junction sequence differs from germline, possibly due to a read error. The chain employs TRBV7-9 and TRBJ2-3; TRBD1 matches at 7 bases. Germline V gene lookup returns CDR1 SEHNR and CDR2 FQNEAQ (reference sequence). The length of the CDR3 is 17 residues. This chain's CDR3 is CSSSLGDSVRVTDTQYF. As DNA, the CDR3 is TGTTCCAGCAGCTTAGGGGACAGCGTAAGGGTCACAGATACGCAGTATTTT.

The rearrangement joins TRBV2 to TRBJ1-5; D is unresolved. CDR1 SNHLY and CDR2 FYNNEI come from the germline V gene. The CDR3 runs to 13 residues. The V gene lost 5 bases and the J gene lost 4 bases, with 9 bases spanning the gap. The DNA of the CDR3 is TGTGCCAGCAGTCCGGGAGAAAATCAGCCCCAGCATTTT. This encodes CASSPGENQPQHF.

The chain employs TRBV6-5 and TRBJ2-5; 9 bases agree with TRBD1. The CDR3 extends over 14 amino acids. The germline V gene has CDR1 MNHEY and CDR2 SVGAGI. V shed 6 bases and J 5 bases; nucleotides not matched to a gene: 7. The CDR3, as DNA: TGTGCCAGCAGCGTGACAGGGGGGTTGGAGACCCAGTACTTC. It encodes CASSVTGGLETQYF.

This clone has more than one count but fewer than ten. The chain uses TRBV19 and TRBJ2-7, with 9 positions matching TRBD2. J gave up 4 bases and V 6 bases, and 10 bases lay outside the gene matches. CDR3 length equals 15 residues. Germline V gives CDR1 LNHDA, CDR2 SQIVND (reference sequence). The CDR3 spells CASSPSGRPNYEQYF. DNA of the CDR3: TGTGCCAGTAGCCCGAGCGGGAGGCCCAATTACGAGCAGTACTTC. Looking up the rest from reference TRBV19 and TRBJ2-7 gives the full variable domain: DGGITQSPKYLFRKEGQNVTLSCEQNLNHDAMYWYRQDPGQGLRLIYYSQIVNDFQKGDIAEGYSVSREKKESFPLTVTSAQKNPTAFYLCASSPSGRPNYEQYFGPGTRLTVT.

In DNA, the CDR3 is TGTGCCAGCAGAGCCGGGACAGGGGGCTACGAGCAGTACTTC. As protein: CASRAGTGGYEQYF. The chain recombines TRBV6-1 with TRBJ2-7; 11 bases fit TRBD1. The ends lost 6 bases at V and 3 bases at J; junction bases unmatched: 4. Germline V gives CDR1 MNHNS, CDR2 SASEGT. The CDR3 is made up of 14 amino acids.

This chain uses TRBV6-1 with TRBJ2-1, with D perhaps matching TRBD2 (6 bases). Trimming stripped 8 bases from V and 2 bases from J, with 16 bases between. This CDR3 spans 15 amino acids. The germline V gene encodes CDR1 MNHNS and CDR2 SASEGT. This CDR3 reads CASDLWRGTYNEQFF. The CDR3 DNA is TGTGCCAGCGATCTGTGGCGGGGAACCTACAATGAGCAGTTCTTC.

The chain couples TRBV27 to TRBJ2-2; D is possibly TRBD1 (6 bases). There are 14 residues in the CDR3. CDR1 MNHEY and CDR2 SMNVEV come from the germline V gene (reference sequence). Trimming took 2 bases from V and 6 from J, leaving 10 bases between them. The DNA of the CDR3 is TGTGCCAGCAGTTTAATCAGGGGTTCCGGGGAGCTGTTTTTT. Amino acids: CASSLIRGSGELFF.

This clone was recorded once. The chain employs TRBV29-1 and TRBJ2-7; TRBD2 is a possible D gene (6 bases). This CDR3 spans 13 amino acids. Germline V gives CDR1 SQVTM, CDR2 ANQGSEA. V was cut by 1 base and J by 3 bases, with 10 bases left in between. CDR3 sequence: CSVEVSEGYEQYF. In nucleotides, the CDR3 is TGCAGCGTTGAAGTTTCGGAGGGCTACGAGCAGTACTTC.

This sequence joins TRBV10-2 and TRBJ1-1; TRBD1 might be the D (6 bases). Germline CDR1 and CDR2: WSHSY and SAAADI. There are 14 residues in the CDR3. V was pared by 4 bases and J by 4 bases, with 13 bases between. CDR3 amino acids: CASSVGGAATEAFF. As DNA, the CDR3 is TGCGCCAGCAGTGTGGGGGGGGCGGCCACTGAAGCTTTCTTT.

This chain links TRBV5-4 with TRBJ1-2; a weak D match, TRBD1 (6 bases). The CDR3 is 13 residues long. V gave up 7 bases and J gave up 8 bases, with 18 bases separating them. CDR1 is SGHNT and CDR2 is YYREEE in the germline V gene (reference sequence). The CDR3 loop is CASGDGGRGGYTF. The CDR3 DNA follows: TGTGCCAGCGGCGACGGGGGGCGAGGAGGCTACACCTTC.

The CDR3, as DNA: TGTGCCAGCAGCCCGGCCCGACAGGGGAGGGTCTCTGGGGCCAACGTCCTGACTTTC. Translated: CASSPARQGRVSGANVLTF. The genes are TRBV7-8 and TRBJ2-6, with D tentatively TRBD1 (8 bases). CDR1 is SGHVS and CDR2 is FQNEAQ in the germline V gene. V was trimmed by 5 bases and J by 0 bases, leaving 20 bases between them. This CDR3 has 19 residues. Using reference TRBV7-8 and TRBJ2-6 for the parts outside the CDR3, the full variable domain is GAGVSQSPRYKVAKRGQDVALRCDPISGHVSLFWYQQALGQGPEFLTYFQNEAQLDKSGLPSDRFFAERPEGSVSTLKIQRTQQEDSAVYLCASSPARQGRVSGANVLTFGAGSRLTVL.

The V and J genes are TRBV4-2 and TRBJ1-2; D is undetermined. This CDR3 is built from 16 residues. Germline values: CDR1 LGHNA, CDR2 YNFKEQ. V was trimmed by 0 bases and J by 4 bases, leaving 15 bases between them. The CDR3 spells CASSQDLSGRIYGYTF. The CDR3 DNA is TGTGCCAGCAGCCAAGATTTAAGTGGCAGGATCTATGGCTACACCTTC.